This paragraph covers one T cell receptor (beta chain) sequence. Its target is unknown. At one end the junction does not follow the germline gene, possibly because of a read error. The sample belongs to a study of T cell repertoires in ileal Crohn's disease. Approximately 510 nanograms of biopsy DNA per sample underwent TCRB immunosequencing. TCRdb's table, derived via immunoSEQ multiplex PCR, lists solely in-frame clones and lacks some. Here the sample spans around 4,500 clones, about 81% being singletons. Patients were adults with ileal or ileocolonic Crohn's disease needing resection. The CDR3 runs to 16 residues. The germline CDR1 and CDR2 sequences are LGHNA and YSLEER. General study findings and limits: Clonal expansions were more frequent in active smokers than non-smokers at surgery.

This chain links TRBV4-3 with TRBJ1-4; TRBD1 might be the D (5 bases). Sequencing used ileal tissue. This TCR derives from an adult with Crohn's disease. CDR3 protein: CASSQDLTTANENLFF. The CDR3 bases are TGCGCCAGCAGCCAAGATCTAACGACAGCTAATGAAAACCTGTTTTTT.